Reported below is one TCR beta chain. This sample is drawn from a study of blood T cell repertoires in COVID-19. About the research overall: From the United States, Italy and Spain came samples of acute and convalescent COVID-19.

V dropped 6 bases and J dropped 0 bases, with 16 bases sitting between them. This CDR3 has 16 residues. Germline V gives CDR1 SGHTA, CDR2 FQGNSA. Sequencing used immunoSEQ multiplex PCR; TCRdb keeps in-frame clones, though not all of them. Of about 120,000 clones in the sample, 70% to 90% are singletons; the top ten hold roughly 4%. The chain couples TRBV7-2 to TRBJ2-3; a possible D gene is TRBD1 (7 bases). The clonotype originates from a man between 35 and 55 years old with acute or convalescent COVID-19. Sequencing was performed on peripheral blood. CDR3 residues: CASRKGGGVSTDTQYF. CDR3 in DNA: TGTGCCAGCAGAAAAGGGGGCGGGGTTAGCACAGATACGCAGTATTTT.